Below are 27 T cell receptor beta chains sequenced from a single sample in a study of blood T cells in healthy people across ages. It was with a sample-barcoded 5' primer and a J-beta primer mix that a second PCR of roughly 6 to 12 cycles was run. Using its own MiXCR run on the 5' RACE reads, TCRdb lists one record per CDR3 protein. The profile shows approximately 1.5 million distinct CDR3 sequences, roughly 32% of them singletons. Sequences were obtained from blood. These receptors were taken from a woman aged 25 to 39 in good health.

The V gene is TRBV11-2, the J gene TRBJ2-3; the D gene is possibly TRBD2 (5 bases). V gave up 5 bases and J gave up 6 bases, with 21 bases separating them. CDR1 is SGHAT and CDR2 is FQNNGV in the germline V gene. The CDR3 contains 16 residues. Here the CDR3 DNA reads TGTGCCAGCAGCCAAGGAGCCGGACCACGAGGGGATACGCAGTATTTT. Protein: CASSQGAGPRGDTQYF.

This clonotype was seen only a few times. The chain has TRBV4-1 and TRBJ2-3; TRBD2 matches 7 bases. CDR1 and CDR2 (germline): MGHRA, YSYEKL. The CDR3 covers 17 residues. Trimming took 4 bases from V and 3 from J; bases not matched to a gene: 13. For the CDR3, the DNA is TGCGCCAGCAGCCTAACCTGGGGAGCGGGGTTTACAGATACGCAGTATTTT. This sequence encodes CASSLTWGAGFTDTQYF.

The gene calls are TRBV20-1 and TRBJ2-3; 11 bases align to TRBD1. Germline V gene data show CDR1 as DFQATT and CDR2 as SNEGSKA (reference sequence). Trimming removed 0 bases from V and 8 bases from J; junction bases left unmatched: 7. The CDR3 is 15 residues long. CDR3 loop: CSARDGTGGSSTQYF. The DNA of the CDR3 is TGCAGTGCTAGAGACGGGACAGGGGGTTCAAGTACGCAGTATTTT.

The DNA of the CDR3 is TGTGCCAGCAGCCGCGAGCGGGATTATTACAATGAGCAGTTCTTC. Its protein product is CASSRERDYYNEQFF. The rearrangement joins TRBV6-2 or TRBV6-3 to TRBJ2-1, with 7 nucleotides matching TRBD2. The CDR3 runs 15 residues. Germline trimming cut 6 bases from V and 4 bases from J; bases unmatched to any gene: 9. Germline V gene data show CDR1 as MNHEY and CDR2 as SVGEGT.

The rearrangement joins TRBV28 to TRBJ2-7; 8 bases match TRBD2. The tail of the sequence fits TRBJ2-5 better, so the J call may be wrong. The CDR3 consists of 13 residues. The germline gives CDR1 MDHEN, CDR2 SYDVKM. The DNA of the CDR3 is TGTGCCAGCAGTTTGGAGGCGGGGGGGACCCAGTACTTC. As protein: CASSLEAGGTQYF.

This clonotype was seen ten or more times. V is TRBV29-1 and J is TRBJ2-3; D gene unclear. The CDR3 has 12 residues. CDR1 is SQVTM and CDR2 is ANQGSEA in the germline V gene. V was cut by 4 bases and J by 6 bases, with 11 bases left in between. The CDR3 nucleotides read TGCAGCGTTGTGAAGGTGGGCGATACGCAGTATTTT. Its translation: CSVVKVGDTQYF.

The chain joins TRBV12-3 or TRBV12-4 to TRBJ1-3, with a possible D match to TRBD1 (5 bases). This CDR3 contains 15 residues. Trimming cost V 5 bases and J 3 bases, with 14 bases left between them. CDR3 DNA: TGTGCCAGCAGTGGATCAGGGTTGGGTGGAAACACCATATATTTT. Translated: CASSGSGLGGNTIYF.

The chain combines TRBV15 with TRBJ1-2; 9 bases agree with TRBD1. Germline V gene sequence: CDR1 LNHNV, CDR2 YYDKDF (reference sequence). V shed 3 bases and J 6 bases; nucleotides not matched to a gene: 2. The CDR3 consists of 13 residues. CDR3 in amino acids: CATSSRTGDGYTF. In nucleotides, the CDR3 is TGTGCCACCAGCAGCCGGACAGGGGATGGCTACACCTTC.

This clonotype was seen more than once but under ten times. The chain carries TRBV20-1 and TRBJ1-2, with no clear D. Trimming took 1 base from V and 1 from J, leaving 7 bases between them. The CDR3 loop spans 13 amino acids. Per the germline V gene, CDR1 is DFQATT and CDR2 is SNEGSKA (reference sequence). In nucleotides, the CDR3 is TGCAGTGCTAGAGGGGCATATAACTATGGCTACACCTTC. This encodes CSARGAYNYGYTF.

This clonotype showed up just a few times. This chain joins TRBV12-3 or TRBV12-4 and TRBJ1-4; tentative D call: TRBD1 (5 bases). Trimming shortened V by 5 bases and J by 4 bases, and 17 bases separated the two germline ends. This CDR3 comprises 16 residues. The CDR3 reads CASSPGQGRNNEKLFF. As DNA, the CDR3 is TGTGCCAGCAGTCCCGGGCAGGGACGGAATAATGAAAAACTGTTTTTT.

This clonotype was picked up a small number of times. The chain has TRBV12-3 or TRBV12-4 and TRBJ1-4; D is undetermined. The CDR3 is made up of 11 amino acids. V was trimmed by 3 bases and J by 10 bases, leaving 6 bases between them. The CDR3 sequence is CASSFEGKLFF. CDR3 sequence (DNA): TGTGCCAGCAGTTTCGAGGGAAAACTGTTTTTT.

This clonotype was found a few times. This rearrangement joins TRBV4-1 to TRBJ2-1; 8 nucleotides align to TRBD2. This CDR3 comprises 15 residues. CDR1 is MGHRA and CDR2 is YSYEKL in the germline V gene. V gave up 4 bases and J gave up 6 bases; unmatched junction bases: 8. The CDR3 nucleotides are TGCGCCAGCAGCCCCAGCATAGGACTAGCCAATGAGCAGTTCTTC. Encoded protein: CASSPSIGLANEQFF.

This clonotype was seen a handful of times. V is TRBV20-1 and J is TRBJ2-5; 12 positions agree with TRBD2. The CDR3 sequence is 16 residues long. Germline-derived CDR1 and CDR2 are DFQATT and SNEGSKA (reference sequence). With V trimmed by 0 bases and J by 5 bases, 7 bases remained unmatched. The CDR3 nucleotides are TGCAGTGCTAGAGACCCTAGCGGGAGGGGCATGGAGACCCAGTACTTC. Protein sequence: CSARDPSGRGMETQYF.

The chain recombines TRBV7-9 with TRBJ2-3; the match to TRBD2 covers 11 bases. The germline V gene has CDR1 SEHNR and CDR2 FQNEAQ (reference sequence). The CDR3 runs to 19 residues. The ends lost 5 bases at V and 3 bases at J; junction bases unmatched: 16. CDR3: CASSHRGSGRAFSTDTQYF. In DNA, the CDR3 is TGTGCCAGCAGCCATCGGGGTAGCGGGAGGGCCTTTTCGACAGATACGCAGTATTTT.

The chain links TRBV12-3 or TRBV12-4 to TRBJ1-1; D gene ambiguous. CDR3 length equals 10 residues. The V gene lost 4 bases and the J gene lost 7 bases, with 4 bases spanning the gap. CDR3 protein: CASSSSEAFF. As DNA, the CDR3 is TGTGCCAGCAGTTCTAGTGAAGCTTTCTTT.

This chain joins TRBV6-5 and TRBJ1-4; 8 bases line up with TRBD1. The V gene end was trimmed by 6 bases and the J gene end by 8 bases; junction bases not matched to a gene: 8. The CDR3 has 14 amino acids. Looked up from germline, CDR1 is MNHEY and CDR2 is SVGAGI. The CDR3 nucleotides read TGTGCCAGCAGCGCCCAGGGGGCTGGAGAAAAACTGTTTTTT. Amino acid sequence: CASSAQGAGEKLFF.

This clonotype was seen only a few times. V is TRBV6-6 and J is TRBJ2-1, with 7 bases identical to TRBD2. The ends lost 4 bases at V and 0 bases at J; junction bases unmatched: 6. CDR3 size: 16 residues. Germline-derived CDR1 and CDR2 are MNHNY and SVGAGI (reference sequence). The CDR3 DNA reads TGTGCCAGCAGTTCCGCTAGCGGACGCTCCTACAATGAGCAGTTCTTC. It specifies CASSSASGRSYNEQFF.

This clonotype was observed a few times. The V gene is TRBV20-1, the J gene TRBJ2-3; 13 bases line up with TRBD2. The V and J ends lost 0 bases and 4 bases, in that order; junction bases with no gene match: 7. The CDR3 is 17 residues long. Germline lookup yields CDR1 DFQATT and CDR2 SNEGSKA (reference sequence). This CDR3 is CSARDAGTSGVADTQYF. The CDR3 DNA reads as TGCAGTGCTAGAGATGCCGGGACTAGCGGGGTGGCAGATACGCAGTATTTT.

This clonotype was counted only a few times. The J gene is TRBJ1-2, the V gene TRBV27; 8 nucleotides agree with TRBD1. The CDR3 is made up of 15 amino acids. Germline V lookup: CDR1 MNHEY, CDR2 SMNVEV (reference sequence). V lost 5 bases, J lost 4 bases, and 9 bases stayed unmatched. The DNA of the CDR3 is TGTGCCAGCAGTCCAAGATCCGGGACAGGCTATGGCTACACCTTC. This encodes CASSPRSGTGYGYTF.

The sample holds many counts of this clonotype. The chain combines TRBV20-1 with TRBJ2-5; D remains unclear. The V and J ends lost 3 bases and 4 bases respectively, with 18 bases between them. This CDR3 comprises 15 residues. Germline V gene lookup returns CDR1 DFQATT and CDR2 SNEGSKA (reference sequence). The CDR3 DNA follows: TGCAGTGCTAGTGCCTGGGTCGACAACCCAGAGACCCAGTACTTC. Amino acids: CSASAWVDNPETQYF.

V usage is TRBV29-1 and J usage is TRBJ1-2; 12 bases align to TRBD1. Germline V lookup: CDR1 SQVTM, CDR2 ANQGSEA. This CDR3 has 14 amino acids. Germline trimming cut 3 bases from V and 3 bases from J; bases unmatched to any gene: 2. The CDR3 DNA reads as TGCAGCGTTGATGGGACAGGGGGCGACTATGGCTACACCTTC. Its protein product is CSVDGTGGDYGYTF.

This clonotype was found a few times. This rearrangement joins TRBV5-1 to TRBJ2-7; 9 bases map to TRBD2. Germline V gene sequence: CDR1 SGHRS, CDR2 YFSETQ. Losses at the gene ends were 0 bases for V and 7 bases for J; bases not matched to a gene: 8. The CDR3 loop spans 15 amino acids. The CDR3 protein is CASSLAASGAEEQYF. CDR3 sequence (DNA): TGCGCCAGCAGCTTGGCCGCTAGCGGGGCGGAAGAGCAGTACTTC. The variable domain in full, with the rest retrieved from reference TRBV5-1 and TRBJ2-7, is KAGVTQTPRYLIKTRGQQVTLSCSPISGHRSVSWYQQTPGQGLQFLFEYFSETQRNKGNFPGRFSGRQFSNSRSEMNVSTLELGDSALYLCASSLAASGAEEQYFGPGTRLTVT.

Many counts were recorded for this clonotype. This chain uses TRBV7-9 with TRBJ2-5; 7 nucleotides agree with TRBD1. The germline gives CDR1 SEHNR, CDR2 FQNEAQ (reference sequence). This CDR3 spans 13 amino acids. Unmatched junction bases numbered 2, after V lost 3 bases and J lost 4 bases. CDR3 DNA sequence: TGTGCCAGCAGCTTCAACAGGGGAGAGACCCAGTACTTC. Its protein is CASSFNRGETQYF. Variable domain in full (rest from reference TRBV7-9 and TRBJ2-5): DTGVSQNPRHKITKRGQNVTFRCDPISEHNRLYWYRQTLGQGPEFLTYFQNEAQLEKSRLLSDRFSAERPKGSFSTLEIQRTEQGDSAMYLCASSFNRGETQYFGPGTRLLVL.

This clonotype was observed many times. A much larger clone differs by one base, so this may be a read error. The gene calls are TRBV28 and TRBJ2-1, with 10 nucleotides matching TRBD2. CDR3 size: 14 residues. Trimming removed 9 bases from V and 3 bases from J; junction bases left unmatched: 5. Germline V gene lookup returns CDR1 MDHEN and CDR2 SYDVKM. The CDR3 region has the DNA TGTGCCAGTATGCTAGCGGGAGACTACAATGAGCAGTTCTTC. This translates into CASMLAGDYNEQFF.

V and J are TRBV21-1 and TRBJ2-7; whether TRBD1, the table's D call, matches the DNA was not checked. TRBV21-1 is flagged as a pseudogene. The CDR3 is 17 residues long. Here the CDR3 DNA reads TGTGCCAGCAGCAATGACGGGGAGCGGCCCCTCTCCTACGAGCAGTACTTC. Protein sequence: CASSNDGERPLSYEQYF.

The V gene is TRBV5-1, the J gene TRBJ2-5, with 13 bases aligning to TRBD2. The CDR3 is 14 amino acids. CDR1 SGHRS and CDR2 YFSETQ come from the germline V gene. Trimming took 0 bases from V and 8 from J; bases not matched to a gene: 1. For the CDR3, the DNA is TGCGCCAGCAGCTTGGAGGGACTAGCGGGAACCCAGTACTTC. Encoded protein: CASSLEGLAGTQYF.

CDR3 nucleotide sequence: TGTGCCAGCAGCGTAGATTCCGGGGGTCATGAAAAACTGTTTTTT. It is translated as CASSVDSGGHEKLFF. V and J are TRBV9 and TRBJ1-4; TRBD1 is a possible D gene (5 bases). V was trimmed by 0 bases and J by 6 bases, leaving 12 bases between them. Germline V gives CDR1 SGDLS, CDR2 YYNGEE. The CDR3 covers 15 residues.